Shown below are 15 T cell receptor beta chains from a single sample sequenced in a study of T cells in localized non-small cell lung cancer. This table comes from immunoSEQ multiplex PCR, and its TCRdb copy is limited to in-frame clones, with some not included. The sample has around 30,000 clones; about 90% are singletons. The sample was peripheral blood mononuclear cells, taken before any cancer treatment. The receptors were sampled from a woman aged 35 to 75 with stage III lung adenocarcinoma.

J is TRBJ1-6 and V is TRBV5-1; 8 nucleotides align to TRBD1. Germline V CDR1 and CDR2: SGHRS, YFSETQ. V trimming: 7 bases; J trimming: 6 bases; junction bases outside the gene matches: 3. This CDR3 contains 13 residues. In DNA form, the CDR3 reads TGCGCCAGCGGCGACAGGGGTAATTCACCCCTCCACTTT. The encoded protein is CASGDRGNSPLHF.

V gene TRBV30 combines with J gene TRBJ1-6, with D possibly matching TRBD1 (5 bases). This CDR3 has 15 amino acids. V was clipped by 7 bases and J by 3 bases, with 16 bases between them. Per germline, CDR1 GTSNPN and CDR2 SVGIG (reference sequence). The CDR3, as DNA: TGTGCCTTCTCTCTAACAGGAGTCTATAATTCACCCCTCCACTTT. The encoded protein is CAFSLTGVYNSPLHF. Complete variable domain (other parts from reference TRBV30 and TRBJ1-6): SQTIHQWPATLVQPVGSPLSLECTVEGTSNPNLYWYRQAAGRGLQLLFYSVGIGQISSEVPQNLSASRPQDRQFILSSKKLLLSDSGFYLCAFSLTGVYNSPLHFGNGTRLTVT.

DNA for the CDR3: TGTGCCAGCAGCCGGGGGGGTGAGCAGTTCTTC. It specifies CASSRGGEQFF. The V and J genes are TRBV7-9 and TRBJ2-1; 8 bases are shared with TRBD2. The V segment lost 5 bases and the J segment 9 bases; nucleotides outside the gene matches: 0. The CDR3 sequence is 11 residues long. CDR1 is SEHNR, CDR2 FQNEAQ, per germline (reference sequence).

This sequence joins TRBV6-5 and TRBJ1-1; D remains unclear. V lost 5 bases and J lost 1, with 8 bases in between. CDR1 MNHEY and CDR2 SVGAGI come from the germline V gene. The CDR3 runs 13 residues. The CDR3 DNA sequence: TGTGCCAGCAGTCTGGGCTCGAACACTGAAGCTTTCTTT. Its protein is CASSLGSNTEAFF.

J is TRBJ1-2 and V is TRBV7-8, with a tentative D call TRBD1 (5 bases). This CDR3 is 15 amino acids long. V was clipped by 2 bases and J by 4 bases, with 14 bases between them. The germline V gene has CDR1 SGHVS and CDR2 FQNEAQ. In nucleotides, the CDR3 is TGTGCCAGCAGCTTAACCAGGGAAATGGGCTATGGCTACACCTTC. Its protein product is CASSLTREMGYGYTF.

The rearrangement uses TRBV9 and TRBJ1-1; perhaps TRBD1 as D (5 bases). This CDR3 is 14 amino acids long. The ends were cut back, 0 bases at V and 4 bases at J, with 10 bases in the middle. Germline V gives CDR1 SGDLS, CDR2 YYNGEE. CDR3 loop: CASSVGQRGTEAFF. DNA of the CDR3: TGTGCCAGCAGCGTAGGACAGCGGGGCACTGAAGCTTTCTTT.

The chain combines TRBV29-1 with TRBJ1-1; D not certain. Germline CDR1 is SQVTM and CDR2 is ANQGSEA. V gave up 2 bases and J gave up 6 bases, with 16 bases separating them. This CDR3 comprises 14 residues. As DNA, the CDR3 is TGCAGCGTTGAATTACCAGGTCGTCGGGCTGAAGCTTTCTTT. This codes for CSVELPGRRAEAFF. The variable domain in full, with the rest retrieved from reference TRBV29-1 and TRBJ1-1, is SAVISQKPSRDICQRGTSLTIQCQVDSQVTMMFWYRQQPGQSLTLIATANQGSEATYESGFVIDKFPISRPNLTFSTLTVSNMSPEDSSIYLCSVELPGRRAEAFFGQGTRLTVV.

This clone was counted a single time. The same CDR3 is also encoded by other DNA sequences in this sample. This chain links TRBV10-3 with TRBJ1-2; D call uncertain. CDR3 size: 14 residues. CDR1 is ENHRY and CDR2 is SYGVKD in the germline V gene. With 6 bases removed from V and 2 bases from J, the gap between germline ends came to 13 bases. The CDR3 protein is CAIRESVFNYGYTF. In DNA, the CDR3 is TGTGCCATCAGGGAGAGTGTCTTCAACTATGGCTACACCTTC.

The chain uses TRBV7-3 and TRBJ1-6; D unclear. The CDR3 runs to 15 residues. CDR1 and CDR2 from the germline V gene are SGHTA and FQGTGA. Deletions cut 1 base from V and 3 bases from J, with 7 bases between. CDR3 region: CASSLNAGYNSPLHF. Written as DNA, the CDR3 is TGTGCCAGCAGCTTAAATGCAGGCTATAATTCACCCCTCCACTTT.

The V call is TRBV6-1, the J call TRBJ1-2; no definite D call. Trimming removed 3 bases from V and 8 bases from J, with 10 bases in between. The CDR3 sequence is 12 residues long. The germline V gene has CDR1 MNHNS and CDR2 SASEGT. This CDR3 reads CASSENRVGYTF. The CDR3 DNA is TGTGCCAGCAGTGAGAATAGGGTGGGCTACACCTTC.

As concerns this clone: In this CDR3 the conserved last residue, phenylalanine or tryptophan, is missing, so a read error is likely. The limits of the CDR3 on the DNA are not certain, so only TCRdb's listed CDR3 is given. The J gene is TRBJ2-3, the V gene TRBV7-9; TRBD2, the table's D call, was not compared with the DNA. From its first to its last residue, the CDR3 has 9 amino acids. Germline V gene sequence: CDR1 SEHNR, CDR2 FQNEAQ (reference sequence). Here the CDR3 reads CASSAYLGV.

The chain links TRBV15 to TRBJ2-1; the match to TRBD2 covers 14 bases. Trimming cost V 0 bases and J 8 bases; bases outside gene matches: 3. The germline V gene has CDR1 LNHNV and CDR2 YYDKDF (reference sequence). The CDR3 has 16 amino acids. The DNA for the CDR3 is TGTGCCACCAGCAGAGATGGGACTAGCGGGAGAGATGAGCAGTTCTTC. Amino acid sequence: CATSRDGTSGRDEQFF. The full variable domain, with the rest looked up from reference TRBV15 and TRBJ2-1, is DAMVIQNPRYQVTQFGKPVTLSCSQTLNHNVMYWYQQKSSQAPKLLFHYYDKDFNNEADTPDNFQSRRPNTSFCFLDIRSPGLGDTAMYLCATSRDGTSGRDEQFFGPGTRLTVL.

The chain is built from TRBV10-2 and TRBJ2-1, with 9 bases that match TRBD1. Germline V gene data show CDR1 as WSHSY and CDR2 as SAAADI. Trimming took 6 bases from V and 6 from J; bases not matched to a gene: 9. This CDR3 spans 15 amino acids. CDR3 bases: TGCGCCAGCAGAAGAAGGGGACAGGGTCTCAATGAGCAGTTCTTC. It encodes CASRRRGQGLNEQFF.

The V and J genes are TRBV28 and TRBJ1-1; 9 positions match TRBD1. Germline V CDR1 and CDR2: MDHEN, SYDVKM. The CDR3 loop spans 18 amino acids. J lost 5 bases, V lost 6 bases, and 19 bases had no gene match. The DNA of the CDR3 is TGTGCCAGCAGAAGTGGGCACAGGGGGCCAACCAGGGAAACTGAAGCTTTCTTT. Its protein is CASRSGHRGPTRETEAFF.

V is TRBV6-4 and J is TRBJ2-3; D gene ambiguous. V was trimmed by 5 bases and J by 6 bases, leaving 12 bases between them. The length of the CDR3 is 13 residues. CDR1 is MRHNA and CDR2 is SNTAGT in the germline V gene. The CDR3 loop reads CASSMGPQDTQYF. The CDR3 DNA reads TGTGCCAGCAGTATGGGCCCCCAGGATACGCAGTATTTT.